One sample yielded the 15 T cell receptor beta chains listed below, sequenced in a study of blood T cell repertoires in COVID-19. Data came from immunoSEQ multiplex PCR; TCRdb stores just in-frame clones and leaves some out. This table has 210,000 or so clones, approximately 84% appearing once. Sequenced material: peripheral blood. These receptors came from a woman in her seventies with active or convalescent COVID-19.

The genes are TRBV6-5 and TRBJ2-3, with D unresolved. Germline V gene lookup returns CDR1 MNHEY and CDR2 SVGAGI. Trimming pared 11 bases from V and 0 bases from J, leaving 9 bases between. The CDR3 is 12 amino acids. In nucleotides, the CDR3 is TGTGCCGCGGTGAGCAGCACAGATACGCAGTATTTT. Amino acid sequence: CAAVSSTDTQYF.

The chain carries TRBV30 and TRBJ2-2; maybe TRBD1 (6 bases). Germline V gene lookup returns CDR1 GTSNPN and CDR2 SVGIG (reference sequence). V gave up 1 base and J gave up 3 bases, with 12 bases separating them. The CDR3 has 15 residues. CDR3 nucleotide sequence: TGTGCCTGGAGTGCCGTGGACAGAGACACCGGGGAGCTGTTTTTT. It encodes CAWSAVDRDTGELFF.

The chain is built from TRBV24-1 and TRBJ1-2; TRBD1 matches 7 bases. Germline V gives CDR1 KGHDR, CDR2 SFDVKD. Trimming at V came to 4 bases and at J to 6 bases, leaving 10 bases not matched to a gene. The CDR3 sequence is 15 residues long. The CDR3 region is CATSDPTDRVHGYTF. In DNA form, the CDR3 reads TGTGCCACCAGTGACCCCACAGACAGGGTCCATGGCTACACCTTC.

The chain is built from TRBV27 and TRBJ2-3; TRBD2 matches at 8 bases. J lost 2 bases, V lost 2 bases, and 9 bases had no gene match. The CDR3 spans 17 residues. CDR1 and CDR2 from the germline V gene are MNHEY and SMNVEV (reference sequence). CDR3 DNA sequence: TGTGCCAGCAGTTTACGTTGGCTAGCGGGTCCCACAGATACGCAGTATTTT. Translating gives CASSLRWLAGPTDTQYF.

V is TRBV6-5 and J is TRBJ1-2; no definite D call. V was cut by 4 bases and J by 8 bases, with 11 bases left in between. Germline-derived CDR1 and CDR2 are MNHEY and SVGAGI. The CDR3 is made up of 12 amino acids. The CDR3 sequence is CASSSPGLGYTF. DNA for the CDR3: TGTGCCAGCAGTTCCCCGGGGTTAGGCTACACCTTC.

The rearrangement uses TRBV19 and TRBJ1-1, with TRBD1 matching over 7 bases. The V segment lost 6 bases and the J segment 1 base; nucleotides outside the gene matches: 2. CDR3 size: 13 residues. Per the germline V gene, CDR1 is LNHDA and CDR2 is SQIVND (reference sequence). The CDR3 bases are TGTGCCAGTAGCACAGGGGAGAACACTGAAGCTTTCTTT. This gives the protein CASSTGENTEAFF.

The J gene is TRBJ2-1, the V gene TRBV18; 8 bases fit TRBD1. Trimming removed 6 bases from V and 9 bases from J; junction bases left unmatched: 13. The germline gives CDR1 KGHSH, CDR2 LQKENI. The CDR3 runs 15 residues. This CDR3 is CASSRQGSVDGEQFF. CDR3 nucleotide sequence: TGTGCCAGCTCGCGACAGGGGTCGGTAGACGGTGAGCAGTTCTTC.

The gene calls are TRBV11-2 and TRBJ2-2; 7 bases are shared with TRBD1. This CDR3 contains 16 residues. Trimming cost V 2 bases and J 12 bases; bases outside gene matches: 15. Germline values: CDR1 SGHAT, CDR2 FQNNGV. The chain's CDR3 is CASSLNTGADSGQLFF. The CDR3 region has the DNA TGTGCCAGCAGCTTAAACACAGGGGCCGACTCGGGTCAGCTGTTTTTT. Full variable domain (rest looked up from reference TRBV11-2 and TRBJ2-2): EAGVAQSPRYKIIEKRQSVAFWCNPISGHATLYWYQQILGQGPKLLIQFQNNGVVDDSQLPKDRFSAERLKGVDSTLKIQPAKLEDSAVYLCASSLNTGADSGQLFFGEGSRLTVL.

The rearrangement links TRBV6-1 to TRBJ1-5; no definite D call. Per the germline V gene, CDR1 is MNHNS and CDR2 is SASEGT. The CDR3 is 14 residues long. V was shortened by 3 bases and J by 3 bases, with 9 bases between the two germline ends. The CDR3 spells CASSELGYNQPQHF. The CDR3 region has the DNA TGTGCCAGCAGTGAGCTAGGTTACAATCAGCCCCAGCATTTT.

A few counts support this clone. The chain combines TRBV2 with TRBJ1-4; perhaps TRBD1 as D (5 bases). With 6 bases removed from V and 9 bases from J, the gap between germline ends came to 11 bases. This CDR3 contains 12 residues. Germline V gene sequence: CDR1 SNHLY, CDR2 FYNNEI. CDR3 sequence reads: CASSPGNQKLFF. In DNA, the CDR3 is TGTGCCAGCAGCCCAGGGAACCAAAAACTGTTTTTT. Using reference TRBV2 and TRBJ1-4 for the parts outside the CDR3, the full variable domain is EPEVTQTPSHQVTQMGQEVILRCVPISNHLYFYWYRQILGQKVEFLVSFYNNEISEKSEIFDDQFSVERPDGSNFTLKIRSTKLEDSAMYFCASSPGNQKLFFGSGTQLSVL.

The CDR3 loop reads CASGRRGGTYQETQYF. For the CDR3, the DNA is TGTGCTAGTGGCAGACGGGGGGGCACGTACCAAGAGACCCAGTACTTC. V usage is TRBV12-5 and J usage is TRBJ2-5, with 8 bases aligning to TRBD2. J lost 0 bases, V lost 6 bases, and 9 bases had no gene match. The CDR3 is 16 residues long. Germline V gene lookup returns CDR1 LGHNT and CDR2 FRNRAP.

This clone was counted a few times. The genes are TRBV24-1 and TRBJ2-7, with D possibly matching TRBD2 (5 bases). Germline V gives CDR1 KGHDR, CDR2 SFDVKD. The CDR3 length is 13 residues. The ends were cut back, 4 bases at V and 2 bases at J, with 8 bases in the middle. The CDR3 DNA reads as TGTGCCACCAGTGACACGGGAACCTACGAGCAGTACTTC. This sequence encodes CATSDTGTYEQYF.

The V and J genes are TRBV6-5 and TRBJ1-5; 9 bases are shared with TRBD1. The CDR3 is 15 amino acids. Germline values: CDR1 MNHEY, CDR2 SVGAGI. The J segment lost 3 bases and the V segment lost 11 bases, leaving 11 bases of the junction unmatched. CDR3 nucleotide sequence: TGTGCCGGTTCCGCCGGGACAGGGACCAATCAGCCCCAGCATTTT. This translates into CAGSAGTGTNQPQHF.

The rearrangement uses TRBV15 and TRBJ1-5, with D possibly being TRBD1 (6 bases). Germline V lookup: CDR1 LNHNV, CDR2 YYDKDF (reference sequence). The CDR3 spans 15 residues. The germline V and J ends were trimmed by 5 bases and 0 bases, with 11 bases remaining between them. The DNA for the CDR3 is TGTGCCACCAGCCCGACAGGTTATAGCAATCAGCCCCAGCATTTT. Translation gives CATSPTGYSNQPQHF.

The chain carries TRBV5-1 and TRBJ2-7; 8 bases align to TRBD2. The germline V gene has CDR1 SGHRS and CDR2 YFSETQ. The CDR3 contains 17 residues. J gave up 6 bases and V 3 bases, and 17 bases lay outside the gene matches. The CDR3 loop reads CASSWVPLAEDAVEQYF. For the CDR3, the DNA is TGCGCCAGCAGCTGGGTCCCACTAGCGGAAGACGCCGTCGAGCAGTACTTC.